This entry features one T cell receptor (beta chain) sequence. Methods used by the authors: Using reference gene primer amplification, nucleated cell counts were estimated. The repertoire was sequenced with immunoSEQ multiplex PCR; TCRdb's copy has only in-frame clones and lacks some. V and J calls and clone size are as listed in that table; D and trimming were resolved from the DNA. The data show more than 85,000 clones, nearly 85% seen once. These data are taken from a study of blood T cell repertoires in COVID-19. In the study overall: Sample material is recorded as cDNA or gDNA derived from T cells, B-cell-depleted T cells, or PBMCs.

Germline values: CDR1 GTSNPN, CDR2 SVGIG (reference sequence). V dropped 6 bases and J dropped 4; count of bases not matched to a gene: 8. The CDR3 runs to 15 residues. This chain uses TRBV30 with TRBJ2-2, with 10 bases identical to TRBD1. Sequencing input: peripheral blood. The receptor was derived from a woman in her forties or fifties with acute or convalescent COVID-19. Here the CDR3 reads CACPPGTGVTGELFF. In nucleotides, the CDR3 is TGTGCCTGCCCACCCGGGACAGGGGTCACCGGGGAGCTGTTTTTT. The variable domain in full, completed from reference TRBV30 and TRBJ2-2, reads SQTIHQWPATLVQPVGSPLSLECTVEGTSNPNLYWYRQAAGRGLQLLFYSVGIGQISSEVPQNLSASRPQDRQFILSSKKLLLSDSGFYLCACPPGTGVTGELFFGEGSRLTVL.